A selection of T cell receptor beta chains follows, all from one sample in a study of Graves' ophthalmopathy and Graves' hyperthyroidism. TCRdb redid the calling of the multiplex PCR reads with MiXCR, one entry per CDR3 protein. The data contain about 370,000 distinct CDR3 sequences, approximately 18% of them singletons. The sequenced sample consisted of peripheral blood. The receptors stem from an adult woman with stable Graves' hyperthyroidism. Each CDR3 is given with its conserved first and last residue. A D gene is named only where the DNA matches it firmly. The listing skips clone size in some rows; elsewhere it reads once, few, many or a size class.

d_call: .
j_call: TRBJ1-5
clone_size: many
v_call: TRBV4-1
cdr3_nt: TGCGCCAGCAGCCAGGAACAAAGCGGGGCCGTGGGCAATCAGCCCCAGCATTTT
cdr3_aa: CASSQEQSGAVGNQPQHF

d_call: TRBD2
j_call: TRBJ2-3
clone_size: .
v_call: TRBV13
cdr3_nt: TGTGCCAGCAGCCGTCCAGCGGGAGGATTCACAGATACGCAGTATTTT
cdr3_aa: CASSRPAGGFTDTQYF

d_call: TRBD2
j_call: TRBJ2-7
clone_size: many
v_call: TRBV7-8
cdr3_nt: TGTGCCAGCAGAATTGTAGCGGGGCCCTACGAGCAGTACTTC
cdr3_aa: CASRIVAGPYEQYF

d_call: TRBD2
j_call: TRBJ2-5
clone_size: many
v_call: TRBV3-1
cdr3_nt: TGTGCCAGCAGCCAAGCCGGGGGGGAGACCCAGTACTTC
cdr3_aa: CASSQAGGETQYF

d_call: .
j_call: TRBJ1-1
clone_size: many
v_call: TRBV29-1
cdr3_nt: TGCAGCGCCGAAAGGGCAGGAGCTTTCTTT
cdr3_aa: CSAERAGAFF

d_call: .
j_call: TRBJ2-7
clone_size: few
v_call: TRBV4-2
cdr3_nt: TGTGCCAGCAGCCAGGGGGCAGGGCAATACGAGCAGTACTTC
cdr3_aa: CASSQGAGQYEQYF

d_call: .
j_call: TRBJ2-7
clone_size: many
v_call: TRBV28
cdr3_nt: TGTGCCAGCAGCCCGAGACAGGGGAGGGGTTTGGGTTACGAGCAGTACTTC
cdr3_aa: CASSPRQGRGLGYEQYF

d_call: TRBD1
j_call: TRBJ2-7
clone_size: many
v_call: TRBV6-5
cdr3_nt: TGTGCCAGCAGTTACCGACAGGGAAACTACGAGCAGTACTTC
cdr3_aa: CASSYRQGNYEQYF

d_call: TRBD1
j_call: TRBJ1-2
clone_size: many
v_call: TRBV27
cdr3_nt: TGTGCCAGCAGTTTATCGGGCTTGGGCAGGGGGCGCGGTGGCTACACCTTC
cdr3_aa: CASSLSGLGRGRGGYTF

d_call: .
j_call: TRBJ2-7
clone_size: once
v_call: TRBV19
cdr3_nt: TGTGCCACTTTAGACGAGTCCTACGAGCAGTACTTC
cdr3_aa: CATLDESYEQYF

d_call: TRBD1
j_call: TRBJ2-7
clone_size: few
v_call: TRBV18
cdr3_nt: TGTGCCAGCTCACCACGGTACGGGGGGACAGGGTATAACGAGCAGTACTTC
cdr3_aa: CASSPRYGGTGYNEQYF